The clone carrying this T cell receptor (beta chain) is deemed medium-sized (0.01 to 0.1%). Its antigen is unknown. The data are from a study of metastatic and nonmetastatic thyroid tumors. Overall study context: Repertoire comparisons spanned blood and tumor or nodule tissue from malignant and benign thyroid patients. General study results and limits: Versus benign nodules, malignant thyroid tumors reportedly had significantly higher TCR beta diversity, in blood and tumor.

No treatment had been given to any patient before thyroid surgery. V was trimmed by 4 bases and J by 6 bases, leaving 9 bases between them. Germline V gene sequence: CDR1 SGHTA, CDR2 FQGNSA. The CDR3 runs to 12 residues. Authors' methods: Building a distant-metastasis classifier for papillary thyroid cancer drew on CDR3 differences across clinicopathological groups. Through MiXCR, TCRdb re-clonotyped the PCR reads. TCRdb assigned the V and J calls; the authors' analysis was not used. Of around 16,000 clones in the sample, under 30% were seen once. The chain combines TRBV7-2 with TRBJ1-1; no clear D gene. What was sequenced was blood. The receptor was derived from a male donor with papillary thyroid cancer or a benign thyroid nodule (not recorded which). Some clones in this sample may be carry-over from other donors' samples. The CDR3 DNA is TGTGCCAGCAGCTCGAGTAGCGCTGAAGCTTTCTTT. The encoded protein is CASSSSSAEAFF.